A single sample gave rise to the 25 T cell receptor beta chains below, sequenced in a study of blood T cell repertoires in COVID-19. Libraries were prepared by immunoSEQ multiplex PCR; TCRdb keeps only in-frame clonotypes and omits some of them. This table holds about 360,000 clones, approximately 89% found once. What was sequenced was PBMCs or T cells enriched from blood (not recorded which). Source of these receptors: a man in his thirties or forties who had recovered from COVID-19.

The chain carries TRBV7-8 and TRBJ2-1; 9 bases are a match to TRBD2. Trimming at V came to 2 bases and at J to 6 bases, leaving 2 bases not matched to a gene. This CDR3 is 14 amino acids long. Germline CDR1 and CDR2: SGHVS and FQNEAQ. The CDR3 DNA reads as TGTGCCAGCAGCTTACTAGCGGGAAGCAATGAGCAGTTCTTC. Amino acids: CASSLLAGSNEQFF.

The rearrangement uses TRBV11-2 and TRBJ1-1; a possible D gene is TRBD1 (5 bases). Per the germline V gene, CDR1 is SGHAT and CDR2 is FQNNGV. CDR3 size: 16 residues. V lost 5 bases and J 0 bases, leaving 16 bases between the germline ends. DNA of the CDR3: TGTGCCAGCAGCCCCGGGCAGGGAAGGATGAACACTGAAGCTTTCTTT. It specifies CASSPGQGRMNTEAFF.

In its sample, this clone was seen once. This chain's CDR3 is CASSQTAGTGSHSGANVLTF. CDR3 DNA: TGTGCCAGCAGCCAAACCGCCGGGACAGGGAGTCACTCTGGGGCCAACGTCCTGACTTTC. The rearrangement uses TRBV3-1 (or the pseudogene TRBV3-2) and TRBJ2-6; 9 bases map to TRBD1. The CDR3 loop spans 20 amino acids. The germline V gene encodes CDR1 LGHDT and CDR2 YNNKEL (reference sequence). Losses at the gene ends were 2 bases for V and 0 bases for J; bases not matched to a gene: 11.

The CDR3 region has the DNA TGTGCCAGCAGCTTAGGGGCTAGCGGAACCTACAATGAGCAGTTCTTC. Amino acids: CASSLGASGTYNEQFF. This chain links TRBV11-2 with TRBJ2-1, with 7 nucleotides matching TRBD2. CDR1 is SGHAT and CDR2 is FQNNGV in the germline V gene. The CDR3 runs 16 residues. V lost 1 base to trimming and J lost 2 bases; unmatched junction nucleotides: 5.

The rearrangement joins TRBV7-6 to TRBJ2-2, with a tentative D call TRBD1 (5 bases). Trimming stripped 0 bases from V and 1 base from J, with 9 bases between. Germline assignment: CDR1 SGHVS and CDR2 FNYEAQ. This CDR3 comprises 16 residues. Here the CDR3 reads CASSLAGAGNTGELFF. The CDR3 DNA reads as TGTGCCAGCAGCTTAGCAGGGGCCGGGAACACCGGGGAGCTGTTTTTT.

As for this clone: At one end the junction does not follow the germline gene, possibly because of a read error. This chain joins TRBV4-1 and TRBJ2-4; D is uncertain. CDR1 and CDR2 (germline): MGHRA, YSYEKL. The CDR3 is made up of 9 amino acids. For the CDR3, the DNA is TGCGCCAGCAGCGTTTGGCTGGAGTTC. This sequence encodes CASSVWLEF.

V is TRBV12-3 or TRBV12-4 and J is TRBJ1-2; no clear D gene. V lost 2 bases, J lost 4 bases, and 8 bases lay in between. The CDR3 runs to 13 residues. CDR3 DNA: TGTGCCAGCAGTTTATTCAGTTCCTATGGCTACACCTTC. Its protein is CASSLFSSYGYTF.

V and J are TRBV7-6 and TRBJ1-5, with D possibly TRBD1 on 6 matching bases. V was shortened by 5 bases and J by 4 bases, with 12 bases between the two germline ends. The CDR3 extends over 14 amino acids. CDR1 and CDR2 (germline): SGHVS, FNYEAQ. In nucleotides, the CDR3 is TGTGCCAGCAGCCCGGACAGTGAGAATCAGCCCCAGCATTTT. It translates to CASSPDSENQPQHF.

The J gene is TRBJ2-7, the V gene TRBV14; perhaps TRBD2 as D (6 bases). This CDR3 has 15 amino acids. V shed 4 bases and J shed 5 bases, with 18 bases lying between them. Germline V gives CDR1 SGHDN, CDR2 FVKESK. CDR3 protein: CASSPGLLTRDEQYF. DNA for the CDR3: TGTGCCAGCAGCCCGGGACTGCTTACTAGGGACGAGCAGTACTTC. Supplemented by reference TRBV14 and TRBJ2-7, the full variable domain reads EAGVTQFPSHSVIEKGQTVTLRCDPISGHDNLYWYRRVMGKEIKFLLHFVKESKQDESGMPNNRFLAERTGGTYSTLKVQPAELEDSGVYFCASSPGLLTRDEQYFGPGTRLTVT.

V gene TRBV5-4 combines with J gene TRBJ2-5; D is unresolved. Germline V gives CDR1 SGHNT, CDR2 YYREEE (reference sequence). Trimming pared 0 bases from V and 5 bases from J, leaving 8 bases between. This CDR3 has 13 amino acids. The CDR3: CASSLVAEETQYF. The CDR3 DNA sequence: TGTGCCAGCAGCTTGGTGGCGGAGGAGACCCAGTACTTC.

With regard to this clone: The same CDR3 can be traced to other DNA sequences in this sample. V usage is TRBV19 and J usage is TRBJ1-3; no clear D. V lost 0 bases and J lost 0, with 3 bases in between. Germline-derived CDR1 and CDR2 are LNHDA and SQIVND (reference sequence). The CDR3 runs to 14 residues. CDR3 sequence: CASSIDSSGNTIYF. The CDR3 DNA is TGTGCCAGTAGTATAGACAGCTCTGGAAACACCATATATTTT.

This clone came up a few times. The rearrangement joins TRBV12-3 or TRBV12-4 to TRBJ1-1; D is undetermined. The CDR3 is 13 amino acids. The V end was cut by 4 bases, the J end by 1 base, with 7 bases between. The CDR3 is CASSSTENTEAFF. The CDR3 coding sequence is TGTGCCAGCAGTTCGACTGAGAACACTGAAGCTTTCTTT.

Only one count was recorded for this clone. V gene TRBV11-2 combines with J gene TRBJ1-2; TRBD1 matches at 8 bases. Germline CDR1 reads SGHAT; CDR2 reads FQNNGV. The junction had 2 bases not matched to a gene; V was cut back by 1 base and J by 4 bases. The CDR3 has 14 residues. The DNA for the CDR3 is TGTGCCAGCAGCTTAGGGACAGGGCTCTATGGCTACACCTTC. Its translation is CASSLGTGLYGYTF. Drawing the rest from reference TRBV11-2 and TRBJ1-2, the complete variable domain is EAGVAQSPRYKIIEKRQSVAFWCNPISGHATLYWYQQILGQGPKLLIQFQNNGVVDDSQLPKDRFSAERLKGVDSTLKIQPAKLEDSAVYLCASSLGTGLYGYTFGSGTRLTVV.

The gene calls are TRBV27 and TRBJ2-7; 7 bases align to TRBD2. CDR1 and CDR2 from the germline V gene are MNHEY and SMNVEV (reference sequence). The CDR3 spans 15 residues. The V and J ends lost 3 bases and 0 bases, in that order; junction bases with no gene match: 5. Here the CDR3 reads CASSFLGGGSYEQYF. The CDR3 DNA reads as TGTGCCAGCAGTTTCTTGGGGGGGGGCTCCTACGAGCAGTACTTC.

The chain recombines TRBV9 with TRBJ1-6; D is undetermined. Trimming removed 2 bases at V and 7 bases at J, with 10 bases between. CDR1 and CDR2 from the germline V gene are SGDLS and YYNGEE. This CDR3 region has 14 residues. This CDR3 reads CASSVGVENSPLHF. Written as DNA, the CDR3 is TGTGCCAGCAGCGTGGGCGTTGAGAATTCACCCCTCCACTTT.

The chain carries TRBV7-8 and TRBJ1-5; D is undetermined. The CDR3 has 13 residues. V was clipped by 6 bases and J by 6 bases, with 12 bases between them. Germline V gives CDR1 SGHVS, CDR2 FQNEAQ. CDR3 in amino acids: CASSRAGSQPQHF. For the CDR3, the DNA is TGTGCCAGCAGTAGAGCGGGCAGTCAGCCCCAGCATTTT. Full variable domain (missing parts from reference TRBV7-8 and TRBJ1-5): GAGVSQSPRYKVAKRGQDVALRCDPISGHVSLFWYQQALGQGPEFLTYFQNEAQLDKSGLPSDRFFAERPEGSVSTLKIQRTQQEDSAVYLCASSRAGSQPQHFGDGTRLSIL.

V is TRBV12-3 or TRBV12-4 and J is TRBJ2-1; a possible D gene is TRBD2 (5 bases). The CDR3 is 13 residues long. Deletions cut 5 bases from V and 12 bases from J, with 17 bases between. The CDR3 protein is CASSGSGYNGQFF. In DNA, the CDR3 is TGTGCCAGCAGTGGGTCGGGGTACAACGGGCAGTTCTTC.

The chain combines TRBV10-3 with TRBJ2-7; TRBD1 matches at 10 bases. With 7 bases clipped from V and 3 bases from J, the junction kept 6 bases outside the gene matches. CDR1 and CDR2 from the germline V gene are ENHRY and SYGVKD. The CDR3 totals 14 residues. The CDR3 here is CAITGTGADYEQYF. CDR3 nucleotides: TGTGCCATCACCGGGACAGGGGCCGACTACGAGCAGTACTTC.

The chain recombines TRBV4-2 with TRBJ1-4, with D tentatively TRBD1 (6 bases). Trimming took off 0 bases at V and 4 bases at J, with 12 bases between the two ends. The CDR3 is 16 residues long. Germline V gene lookup returns CDR1 LGHNA and CDR2 YNFKEQ. The CDR3, as DNA: TGTGCCAGCAGCCAAGATTGGGGGGGCGGTAATGAAAAACTGTTTTTT. It specifies CASSQDWGGGNEKLFF.

This clone was seen a handful of times. The chain carries TRBV4-3 and TRBJ2-1; 10 nucleotides line up with TRBD2. The V gene end was trimmed by 0 bases and the J gene end by 2 bases; junction bases not matched to a gene: 7. Germline CDR1 reads LGHNA; CDR2 reads YSLEER. The CDR3 has 18 amino acids. In DNA form, the CDR3 reads TGCGCCAGCAGCCAAGACCTGAAGAGCGGGGGGGCCTACAATGAGCAGTTCTTC. This encodes CASSQDLKSGGAYNEQFF.

The rearrangement uses TRBV7-8 and TRBJ2-7; the match to TRBD2 covers 7 bases. The CDR3 sequence is 17 residues long. V lost 0 bases, J lost 0 bases, and 8 bases stayed unmatched. CDR1 is SGHVS and CDR2 is FQNEAQ in the germline V gene. This chain's CDR3 is CASSLAPMGGTSYEQYF. Here the CDR3 DNA reads TGTGCCAGCAGCTTAGCTCCTATGGGGGGGACCTCCTACGAGCAGTACTTC.

The chain uses TRBV3-1 (or the pseudogene TRBV3-2) and TRBJ1-6, with TRBD1 matching 7 bases. In germline, CDR1 is LGHDT, CDR2 YNNKEL (reference sequence). The length of the CDR3 is 14 residues. J lost 2 bases, V lost 7 bases, and 2 bases had no gene match. Here the CDR3 reads CASTQGPYNSPLHF. The CDR3 DNA sequence: TGTGCCAGCACACAGGGGCCCTATAATTCACCCCTCCACTTT.

This sequence joins TRBV4-3 and TRBJ1-2; 7 nucleotides line up with TRBD1. Germline lookup yields CDR1 LGHNA and CDR2 YSLEER. The V and J ends lost 2 bases and 2 bases, in that order; junction bases with no gene match: 8. The CDR3 is made up of 16 amino acids. CDR3 sequence reads: CASSQPGQAPNYGYTF. The CDR3 DNA reads TGCGCCAGCAGCCAACCTGGACAGGCTCCCAACTATGGCTACACCTTC.

V is TRBV5-1 and J is TRBJ2-5, with D possibly being TRBD2 (6 bases). Germline V gives CDR1 SGHRS, CDR2 YFSETQ. With 2 bases removed from V and 1 base from J, the gap between germline ends came to 12 bases. The length of the CDR3 is 15 residues. In DNA form, the CDR3 reads TGCGCCAGCAGCTTTAGCGGATCCCTCCAAGAGACCCAGTACTTC. Translating it yields CASSFSGSLQETQYF.

The chain combines TRBV4-1 with TRBJ1-5; D unresolved. Germline V gene sequence: CDR1 MGHRA, CDR2 YSYEKL. V shed 0 bases and J shed 0 bases, with 9 bases lying between them. The length of the CDR3 is 16 residues. This CDR3 is CASSQDQPGSNQPQHF. The CDR3, as DNA: TGCGCCAGCAGCCAAGATCAGCCAGGTAGCAATCAGCCCCAGCATTTT.